These 20 T cell receptor beta chains were sequenced from one sample in a study of regulatory T cells in long-lasting Graves disease. Libraries of TCR beta came from iRepertoire HTBI primers plus Arm-PCR of CDR3 regions. MiXCR, run by TCRdb on the multiplex PCR reads, gives a single entry per CDR3 protein. The data show about 530,000 distinct CDR3 sequences, with about 16% seen just once and roughly 25% held by the top ten. Time point noted: newly diagnosed GD, antithyroid drugs for less than 3 months. Scientists built the TCR library using RNA that was extracted from PBMCs. This sample also belongs to another study, concerning T cells in Graves' hyperthyroidism and ophthalmopathy.

The source was peripheral blood mononuclear cells (PBMCs), collected at new diagnosis, from a patient treated with antithyroid drugs. The receptor source for this set is a woman aged 40 to 65 with Graves disease.

The V gene is TRBV6-9, the J gene TRBJ1-1, with D possibly matching TRBD1 (5 bases). The CDR3 runs to 13 residues. The germline V and J ends were trimmed by 3 bases and 5 bases, with 10 bases remaining between them. Germline-derived CDR1 and CDR2 are MNHGY and SVAAGI. The chain's CDR3 is CASSYGPGTEAFF. DNA for the CDR3: TGTGCCAGCAGTTACGGCCCAGGGACTGAAGCTTTCTTT.

The chain couples TRBV11-3 to TRBJ2-1; D is undetermined. The CDR3 sequence is 13 residues long. CDR1 and CDR2 (germline): SGHNT, YENEEA. The ends were cut back, 6 bases at V and 8 bases at J, with 14 bases in the middle. The CDR3 spells CASSLYGVDEQFF. CDR3 nucleotides: TGTGCCAGCAGTCTCTATGGGGTGGATGAGCAGTTCTTC. Combining the CDR3 with reference TRBV11-3 and TRBJ2-1 gives the whole variable domain EAGVVQSPRYKIIEKKQPVAFWCNPISGHNTLYWYLQNLGQGPELLIRYENEEAVDDSQLPKDRFSAERLKGVDSTLKIQPAELGDSAVYLCASSLYGVDEQFFGPGTRLTVL.

This clonotype occurred many times. This chain joins TRBV5-6 and TRBJ1-1; TRBD1 is a possible D gene (5 bases). V lost 2 bases, J lost 3 bases, and 11 bases lay in between. There are 14 residues in the CDR3. Germline V gene sequence: CDR1 SGHDT, CDR2 YYEEEE. The CDR3 region is CASSFVGRDTEAFF. The DNA for the CDR3 is TGTGCCAGCAGCTTCGTGGGGCGCGACACTGAAGCTTTCTTT.

Regarding this clonotype: This likely comes from a read error, as the CDR3 has no conserved phenylalanine or tryptophan at its end. V usage is TRBV18 and J usage is TRBJ2-1; the D gene could be TRBD1 or TRBD2 (7 bases each). Between the trimmed V and J ends, which lost 3 bases and 6 bases, there was a span of 21 bases. Per germline, CDR1 KGHSH and CDR2 LQKENI. The CDR3 is made up of 17 amino acids. In nucleotides, the CDR3 is TGTGCCAGCTCACCTAAGCGGGGAGGGGGCCACCCCAATGAGCAGTTCCTC. Translating it yields CASSPKRGGGHPNEQFL.

The chain employs TRBV2 and TRBJ1-1; a possible D gene is TRBD1 (5 bases). The length of the CDR3 is 14 residues. Trimming removed 7 bases at V and 7 bases at J, with 19 bases between. CDR1 is SNHLY and CDR2 is FYNNEI in the germline V gene. Here the CDR3 DNA reads TGTGCCAGCAAAAGGGGATCGGGGGATAGTGAAGCTTTCTTT. Translated, it gives CASKRGSGDSEAFF.

This chain links TRBV5-1 with TRBJ1-4; 10 bases fit TRBD1. V dropped 3 bases and J dropped 0; count of bases not matched to a gene: 8. The CDR3 runs 18 residues. Germline V lookup: CDR1 SGHRS, CDR2 YFSETQ. This chain's CDR3 is CASSWGDRGDATNEKLFF. Written as DNA, the CDR3 is TGCGCCAGCAGCTGGGGGGACAGGGGAGACGCAACTAATGAAAAACTGTTTTTT.

This chain links TRBV7-2 with TRBJ1-5, with unresolved D. The CDR3 contains 14 residues. Trimming took 5 bases from V and 2 from J, leaving 10 bases between them. CDR1 is SGHTA, CDR2 FQGNSA, per germline. The CDR3 sequence is CASSKSGGNQPQHF. The CDR3 nucleotides are TGTGCCAGCAGCAAGTCCGGGGGCAATCAGCCCCAGCATTTT.

This clonotype was observed at least ten times. The chain employs TRBV2 and TRBJ1-1; D is possibly TRBD1 (6 bases). Trimming took off 6 bases at V and 10 bases at J, with 15 bases between the two ends. The CDR3 covers 12 residues. Germline V gene sequence: CDR1 SNHLY, CDR2 FYNNEI. The CDR3 coding sequence is TGTGCCAGCAGCCGGGGGCTTCAACGAGCTTTCTTT. Protein product: CASSRGLQRAFF. The full variable domain, with the rest looked up from reference TRBV2 and TRBJ1-1, is EPEVTQTPSHQVTQMGQEVILRCVPISNHLYFYWYRQILGQKVEFLVSFYNNEISEKSEIFDDQFSVERPDGSNFTLKIRSTKLEDSAMYFCASSRGLQRAFFGQGTRLTVV.

The chain has TRBV4-1 and TRBJ2-3; D gene unclear. Germline V gene data show CDR1 as MGHRA and CDR2 as YSYEKL. V lost 1 base and J 6 bases, leaving 14 bases between the germline ends. The CDR3 runs 15 residues. CDR3 sequence reads: CASSQGTPKRDTQYF. CDR3 DNA sequence: TGCGCCAGCAGCCAAGGAACCCCTAAACGGGATACGCAGTATTTT.

This clonotype was observed many times. This rearrangement joins TRBV7-3 to TRBJ2-2; 7 bases match TRBD1. Germline V lookup: CDR1 SGHTA, CDR2 FQGTGA. This CDR3 contains 14 residues. V lost 6 bases and J lost 4; bases outside the gene matches: 5. CDR3 amino acids: CASSRSGGTGELFF. CDR3 DNA: TGTGCCAGCAGTCGATCAGGGGGCACCGGGGAGCTGTTTTTT.

In this sample, this clonotype turned up a few times. The chain recombines TRBV12-3 or TRBV12-4 with TRBJ1-2; unclear D gene. V lost 9 bases and J lost 3, with 20 bases in between. The CDR3 runs to 15 residues. The CDR3 region has the DNA TGTGCCAGTCAGTCGGTGACGCGCGGTGACTATGGCTACACCTTC. Translated: CASQSVTRGDYGYTF.

This clonotype was seen many times. V and J are TRBV3-1 and TRBJ1-6, with D possibly being TRBD1 (5 bases). Germline assignment: CDR1 LGHDT and CDR2 YNNKEL (reference sequence). Trimming took off 4 bases at V and 6 bases at J, with 13 bases between the two ends. The CDR3 spans 15 residues. The CDR3 DNA is TGTGCCAGCAGCCGAGGACACTCAATTAATTCACCCCTCCACTTT. Translating gives CASSRGHSINSPLHF.

This clonotype was seen a few times. The V and J genes are TRBV19 and TRBJ1-5; tentative D call: TRBD1 (6 bases). Looked up from germline, CDR1 is LNHDA and CDR2 is SQIVND (reference sequence). Trimming stripped 5 bases from V and 0 bases from J, with 14 bases between. The CDR3 spans 16 residues. The CDR3 protein is CASSLPQGYSNQPQHF. CDR3 coding DNA: TGTGCCAGTAGTTTACCACAGGGTTATAGCAATCAGCCCCAGCATTTT. Supplemented by reference TRBV19 and TRBJ1-5, the full variable domain reads DGGITQSPKYLFRKEGQNVTLSCEQNLNHDAMYWYRQDPGQGLRLIYYSQIVNDFQKGDIAEGYSVSREKKESFPLTVTSAQKNPTAFYLCASSLPQGYSNQPQHFGDGTRLSIL.

On this clonotype: A much larger clonotype is one base distant, so this may be a read error. CDR3 residues: CVSKRGLSDTQYF. Here the CDR3 DNA reads TGTGTCAGCAAGAGGGGCTTATCAGATACGCAGTATTTT. This chain links TRBV6-1 with TRBJ2-3; D might be TRBD1 or TRBD2, each matching 5 bases. CDR3 length: 13 residues. CDR1 and CDR2 from the germline V gene are MNHNS and SASEGT.

In this sample, this clonotype turned up many times. The chain joins TRBV6-2 or TRBV6-3 to TRBJ1-2, with unresolved D. The CDR3 length is 13 residues. CDR1 MNHEY and CDR2 SVGEGT come from the germline V gene. Trimming cost V 5 bases and J 5 bases, with 12 bases left between them. The CDR3 here is CASSEETLYGYTF. DNA for the CDR3: TGTGCCAGCAGTGAAGAGACCCTATATGGCTACACCTTC.

The table lists this clonotype with many counts. The V call is TRBV5-1, the J call TRBJ1-2; 11 nucleotides match TRBD1. J lost 5 bases, V lost 0 bases, and 3 bases had no gene match. Germline-derived CDR1 and CDR2 are SGHRS and YFSETQ. The CDR3 is made up of 15 amino acids. The CDR3 region has the DNA TGCGCCAGCAGCTTGGGGGACAGGGGGGATTATGGCTACACCTTC. This codes for CASSLGDRGDYGYTF.

The table lists this clonotype with many counts. The V and J genes are TRBV6-1 and TRBJ2-5, with no clear D. The ends were cut back, 4 bases at V and 3 bases at J, with 12 bases in the middle. The CDR3 extends over 14 amino acids. Germline loops: CDR1 MNHNS, CDR2 SASEGT. CDR3 sequence (DNA): TGTGCCAGCAGTGGACCGGGCTGGGAAGAGACCCAGTACTTC. It is translated as CASSGPGWEETQYF.

The rearrangement uses TRBV20-1 and TRBJ2-2; 10 nucleotides line up with TRBD1. Germline CDR1 reads DFQATT; CDR2 reads SNEGSKA (reference sequence). The CDR3 sequence is 13 residues long. The V and J ends lost 6 bases and 7 bases, in that order; junction bases with no gene match: 5. Here the CDR3 DNA reads TGCAGTGCCCGACAGGGGGCTAACGGGGAGCTGTTTTTT. Its protein is CSARQGANGELFF.

This clonotype was observed at least ten times. The chain combines TRBV5-1 with TRBJ1-1, with TRBD1 identical over 7 bases. There are 13 residues in the CDR3. Germline lookup yields CDR1 SGHRS and CDR2 YFSETQ. V gave up 6 bases and J gave up 3 bases; unmatched junction bases: 5. CDR3 residues: CASTAGGDTEAFF. The CDR3, as DNA: TGCGCCAGCACGGCAGGGGGAGACACTGAAGCTTTCTTT. Complete variable domain (other parts from reference TRBV5-1 and TRBJ1-1): KAGVTQTPRYLIKTRGQQVTLSCSPISGHRSVSWYQQTPGQGLQFLFEYFSETQRNKGNFPGRFSGRQFSNSRSEMNVSTLELGDSALYLCASTAGGDTEAFFGQGTRLTVV.

This rearrangement joins TRBV4-1 to TRBJ2-5; TRBD1 agrees at 8 bases. The CDR3 is 15 amino acids. CDR1 and CDR2 (germline): MGHRA, YSYEKL. J was trimmed by 5 bases and V by 0 bases; bases with no gene match: 5. The CDR3 DNA is TGCGCCAGCAGCCAAGAGTTCAGGGGGCTCGAGACCCAGTACTTC. Its protein is CASSQEFRGLETQYF.